The rows below give T cell receptor beta chains drawn from one sample of a study of T-cell memory formation after mild COVID-19. TCRdb reprocessed the 5' RACE reads via MiXCR and lists one record per CDR3 protein. The data hold hundreds of thousands of distinct CDR3 sequences, with about 19% observed a single time. Source material: PBMCs or a T cell subset sorted from them (not recorded which). Receptors were obtained from an adult woman who had mild COVID-19 (a few samples of this study predate the infection). Cell type and time point are not known. Each CDR3 is given with its conserved first and last residue. D genes are given only for firm matches. The listing skips clone size in some rows; elsewhere it reads once, few, many or a size class.

v_gene	j_gene	abundance	d_gene	CDR3aa	CDR3nt
TRBV6-5	TRBJ1-1	many	-	CASSRPNTEAFF	TGTGCCAGCAGTCGGCCGAACACTGAAGCTTTCTTT
TRBV5-1	TRBJ2-5	few	-	CASSEDLETQYF	TGCGCCAGCAGCGAAGATCTAGAGACCCAGTACTTC
TRBV2	TRBJ1-4	few	-	CASSLDGGTTNEKLFF	TGTGCCAGCAGTCTTGACGGGGGAACAACTAATGAAAAACTGTTTTTT
TRBV10-3	TRBJ2-1	-	-	CAIIRTSSYNEQFF	TGTGCCATCATTAGGACATCCAGCTACAATGAGCAGTTCTTC
TRBV14	TRBJ2-2	-	-	CASSPYRYTGELFF	TGTGCCAGCAGCCCCTACAGATACACCGGGGAGCTGTTTTTT
TRBV20-1	TRBJ2-1	-	-	CSARGLGSPNAQFF	TGCAGTGCTAGGGGGCTTGGATCCCCCAATGCGCAGTTCTTC
TRBV5-1	TRBJ1-1	many	-	CASSFLGRLNTEAFF	TGCGCCAGCAGCTTCTTGGGACGGCTGAACACTGAAGCTTTCTTT
TRBV13	TRBJ2-5	-	-	CASSGDVKKTQYF	TGTGCCAGCTCCGGGGACGTTAAAAAGACCCAGTACTTC
TRBV10-3	TRBJ2-1	few	-	CAISEFRDRGDEQFF	TGTGCCATCAGTGAGTTTCGGGATCGGGGCGATGAGCAGTTCTTC
TRBV5-1	TRBJ2-1	many	TRBD2	CASRRTSGILDEQFF	TGCGCCAGCCGGCGGACTAGCGGGATTCTCGATGAGCAGTTCTTC
TRBV7-6	TRBJ2-1	-	-	CASSLFVGREQFF	TGTGCCAGCAGCTTATTCGTGGGGAGGGAGCAGTTCTTC
TRBV29-1	TRBJ2-1	-	TRBD2	CSVDTSGYDEQFF	TGCAGCGTTGATACTAGCGGGTACGATGAGCAGTTCTTC
TRBV18	TRBJ1-1	many	-	CASSPPRGNTEAFF	TGTGCCAGCAGCCCCCCCAGGGGGAACACTGAAGCTTTCTTT
TRBV12-3/TRBV12-4	TRBJ2-7	once	-	CASIKDRGSYEQYF	TGTGCCAGCATTAAGGACAGAGGCTCCTACGAGCAGTACTTC
TRBV12-3/TRBV12-4	TRBJ2-3	-	TRBD2	CASRAGLPSDTQYF	TGTGCCAGCAGAGCGGGACTCCCATCGGATACGCAGTATTTT
TRBV5-5	TRBJ1-2	few	-	CASSARWEGHGYTF	TGTGCCAGCAGCGCAAGGTGGGAGGGACATGGCTACACCTTC
TRBV29-1	TRBJ2-2	few	-	CSVVDGNHGELFF	TGCAGCGTTGTAGACGGCAATCACGGGGAGCTGTTTTTT
TRBV12-3/TRBV12-4	TRBJ1-6	many	TRBD1	CASSLEGANSPLHF	TGTGCCAGCAGTTTGGAGGGGGCGAATTCACCCCTCCACTTT
TRBV5-1	TRBJ2-3	-	-	CASSFLVGDTQYF	TGCGCCAGCAGCTTCCTCGTTGGAGATACGCAGTATTTT
TRBV3-1	TRBJ2-1	-	-	CASNPLGTPLGMVF	TGTGCCAGCAACCCTCTCGGGACTCCCCTTGGAATGGTCTTC